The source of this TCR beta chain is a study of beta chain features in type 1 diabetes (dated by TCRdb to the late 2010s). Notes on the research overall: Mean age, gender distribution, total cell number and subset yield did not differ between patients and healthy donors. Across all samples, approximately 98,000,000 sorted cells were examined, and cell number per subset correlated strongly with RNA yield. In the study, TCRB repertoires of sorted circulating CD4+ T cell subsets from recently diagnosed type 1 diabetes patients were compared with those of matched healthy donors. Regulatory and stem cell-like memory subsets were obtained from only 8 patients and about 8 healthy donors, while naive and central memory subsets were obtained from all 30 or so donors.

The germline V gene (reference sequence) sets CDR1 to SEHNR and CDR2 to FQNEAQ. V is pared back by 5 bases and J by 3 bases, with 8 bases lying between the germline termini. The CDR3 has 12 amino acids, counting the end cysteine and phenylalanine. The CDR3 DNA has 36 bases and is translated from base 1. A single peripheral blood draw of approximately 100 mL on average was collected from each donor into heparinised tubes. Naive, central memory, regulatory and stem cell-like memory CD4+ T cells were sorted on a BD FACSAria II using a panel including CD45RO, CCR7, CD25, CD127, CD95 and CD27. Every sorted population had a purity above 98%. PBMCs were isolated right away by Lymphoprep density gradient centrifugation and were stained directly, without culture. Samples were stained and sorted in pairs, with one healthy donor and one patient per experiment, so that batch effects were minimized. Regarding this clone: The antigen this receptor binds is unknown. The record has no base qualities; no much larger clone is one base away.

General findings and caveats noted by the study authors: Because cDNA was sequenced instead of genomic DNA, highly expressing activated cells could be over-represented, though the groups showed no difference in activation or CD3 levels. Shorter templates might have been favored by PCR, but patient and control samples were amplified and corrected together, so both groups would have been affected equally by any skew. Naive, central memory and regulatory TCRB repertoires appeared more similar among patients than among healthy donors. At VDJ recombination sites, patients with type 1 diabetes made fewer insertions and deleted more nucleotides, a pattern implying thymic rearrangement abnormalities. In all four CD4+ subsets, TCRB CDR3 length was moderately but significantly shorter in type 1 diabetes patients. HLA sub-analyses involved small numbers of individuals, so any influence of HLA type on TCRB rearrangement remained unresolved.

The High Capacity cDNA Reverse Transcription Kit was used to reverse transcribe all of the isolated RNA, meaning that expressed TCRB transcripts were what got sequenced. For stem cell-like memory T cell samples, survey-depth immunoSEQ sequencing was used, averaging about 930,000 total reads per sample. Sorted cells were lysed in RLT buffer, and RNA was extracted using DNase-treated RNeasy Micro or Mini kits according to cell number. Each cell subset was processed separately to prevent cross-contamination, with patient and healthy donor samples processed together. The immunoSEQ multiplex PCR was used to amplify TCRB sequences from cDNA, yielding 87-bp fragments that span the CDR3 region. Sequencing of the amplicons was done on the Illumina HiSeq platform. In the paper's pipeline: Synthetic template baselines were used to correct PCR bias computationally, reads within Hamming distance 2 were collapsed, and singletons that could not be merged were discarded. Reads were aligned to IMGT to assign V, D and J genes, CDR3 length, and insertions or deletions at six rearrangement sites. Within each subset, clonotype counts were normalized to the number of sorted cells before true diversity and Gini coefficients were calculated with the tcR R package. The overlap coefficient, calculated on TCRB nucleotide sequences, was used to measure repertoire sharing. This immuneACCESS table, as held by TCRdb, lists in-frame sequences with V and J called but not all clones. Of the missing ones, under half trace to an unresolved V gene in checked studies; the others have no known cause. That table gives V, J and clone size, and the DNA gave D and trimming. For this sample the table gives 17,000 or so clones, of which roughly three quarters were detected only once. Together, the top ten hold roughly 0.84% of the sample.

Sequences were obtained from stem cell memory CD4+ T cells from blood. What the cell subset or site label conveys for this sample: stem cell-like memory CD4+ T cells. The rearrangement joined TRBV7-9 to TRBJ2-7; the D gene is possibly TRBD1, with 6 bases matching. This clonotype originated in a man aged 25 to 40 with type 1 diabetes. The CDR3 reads CASSGGNYEQYF. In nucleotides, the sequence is TGTGCCAGCAGCGGGGGCAACTACGAGCAGTACTTC.